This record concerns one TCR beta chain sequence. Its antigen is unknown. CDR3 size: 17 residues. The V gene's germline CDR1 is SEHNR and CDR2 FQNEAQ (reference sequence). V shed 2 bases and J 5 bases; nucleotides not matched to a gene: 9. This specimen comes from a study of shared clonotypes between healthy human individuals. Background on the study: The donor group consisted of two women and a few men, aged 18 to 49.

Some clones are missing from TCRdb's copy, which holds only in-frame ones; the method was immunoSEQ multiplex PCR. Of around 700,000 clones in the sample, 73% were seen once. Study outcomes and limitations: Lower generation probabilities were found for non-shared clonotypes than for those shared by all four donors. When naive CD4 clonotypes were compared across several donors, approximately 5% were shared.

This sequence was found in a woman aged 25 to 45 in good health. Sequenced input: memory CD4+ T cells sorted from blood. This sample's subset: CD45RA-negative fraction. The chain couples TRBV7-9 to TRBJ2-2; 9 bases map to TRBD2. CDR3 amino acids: CASSLMKAGGWTGELFF. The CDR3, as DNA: TGTGCCAGCAGCTTAATGAAGGCGGGAGGGTGGACCGGGGAGCTGTTTTTT.